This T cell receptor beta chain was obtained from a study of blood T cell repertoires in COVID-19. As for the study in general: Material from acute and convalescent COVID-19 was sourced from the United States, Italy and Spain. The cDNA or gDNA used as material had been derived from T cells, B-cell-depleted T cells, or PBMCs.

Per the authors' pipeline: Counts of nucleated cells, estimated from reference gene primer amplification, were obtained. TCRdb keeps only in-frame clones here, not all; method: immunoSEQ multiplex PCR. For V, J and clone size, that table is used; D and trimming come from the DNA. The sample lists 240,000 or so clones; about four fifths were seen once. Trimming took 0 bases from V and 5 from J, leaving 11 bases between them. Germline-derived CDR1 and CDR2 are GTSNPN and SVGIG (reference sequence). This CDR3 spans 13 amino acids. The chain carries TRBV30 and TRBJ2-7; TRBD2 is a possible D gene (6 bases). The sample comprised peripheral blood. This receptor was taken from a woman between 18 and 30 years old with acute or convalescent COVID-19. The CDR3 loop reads CAWSVLGLNEQYF. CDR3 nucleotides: TGTGCCTGGAGTGTCCTTGGACTAAACGAGCAGTACTTC.